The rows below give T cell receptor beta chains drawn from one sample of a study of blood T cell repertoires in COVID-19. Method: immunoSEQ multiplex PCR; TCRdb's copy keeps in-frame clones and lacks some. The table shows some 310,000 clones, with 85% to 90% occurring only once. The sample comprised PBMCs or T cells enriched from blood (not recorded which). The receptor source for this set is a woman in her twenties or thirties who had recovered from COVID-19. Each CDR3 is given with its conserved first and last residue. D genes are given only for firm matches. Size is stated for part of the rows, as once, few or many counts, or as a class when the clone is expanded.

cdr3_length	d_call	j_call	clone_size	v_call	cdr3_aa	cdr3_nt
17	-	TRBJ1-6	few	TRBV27	CASRRNFQERSGSPLHF	TGTGCCAGCCGTAGAAACTTCCAGGAGCGGTCCGGCTCACCCCTCCACTTT
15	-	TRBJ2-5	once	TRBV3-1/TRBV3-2	CASSQDRGGKETQYF	TGTGCCAGCAGCCAAGATCGTGGCGGGAAAGAGACCCAGTACTTC
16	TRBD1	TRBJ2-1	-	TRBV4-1	CASSQDRTGVYHEQFF	TGCGCCAGCAGCCAAGATAGGACAGGGGTCTATCATGAGCAGTTCTTC
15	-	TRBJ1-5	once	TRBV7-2	CASSLWIRGDQPQHF	TGTGCCAGCAGCTTATGGATACGGGGGGATCAGCCCCAGCATTTT
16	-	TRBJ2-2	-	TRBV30	CAWSGGGGGANGELFF	TGTGCCTGGAGTGGGGGGGGCGGAGGGGCTAACGGGGAGCTGTTTTTT
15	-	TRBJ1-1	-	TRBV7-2	CASSLVPLLNTEAFF	TGTGCCAGCAGCTTAGTTCCCCTATTGAACACTGAAGCTTTCTTT
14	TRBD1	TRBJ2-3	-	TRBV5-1	CASHTGVFSDTQYF	TGCGCCAGTCACACAGGGGTTTTTTCAGATACGCAGTATTTT
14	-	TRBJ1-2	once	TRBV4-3	CASSQDRGFYGYTF	TGCGCCAGCAGCCAAGATCGGGGGTTCTATGGCTACACCTTC
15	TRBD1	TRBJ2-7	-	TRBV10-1	CASSEFRQGAYEQYF	TGCGCCAGCAGTGAGTTTCGACAGGGGGCCTACGAGCAGTACTTC
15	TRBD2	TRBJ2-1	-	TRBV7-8	CASSLGLAGGYEQFF	TGTGCCAGCAGCCTGGGACTAGCGGGAGGCTATGAGCAGTTCTTC
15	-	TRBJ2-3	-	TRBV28	CASMWGRSSTDTQYF	TGTGCCAGCATGTGGGGCAGGAGTAGCACAGATACGCAGTATTTT
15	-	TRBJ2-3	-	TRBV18	CASSPSTSSTDTQYF	TGTGCCAGCTCACCGAGTACTTCTAGCACAGATACGCAGTATTTT
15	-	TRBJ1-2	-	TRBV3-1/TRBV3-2	CASSQVGGKNYGYTF	TGTGCCAGCAGCCAAGTCGGGGGGAAGAACTATGGCTACACCTTC
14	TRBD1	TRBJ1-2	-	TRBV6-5	CASSRDRAAYGYTF	TGTGCCAGCAGCCGGGACAGGGCTGCCTATGGCTACACCTTC
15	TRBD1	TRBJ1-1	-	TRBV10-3	CAISTGTGENTEAFF	TGTGCCATCAGCACCGGGACAGGGGAGAACACTGAAGCTTTCTTT
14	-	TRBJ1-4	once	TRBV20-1	CSASRAGVREKLFF	TGCAGTGCTAGTCGGGCAGGGGTAAGAGAAAAACTGTTTTTT
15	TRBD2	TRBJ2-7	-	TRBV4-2	CASSQDTSESYEQYF	TGTGCCAGCAGCCAAGATACTAGCGAATCCTACGAGCAGTACTTC
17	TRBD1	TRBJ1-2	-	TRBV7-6	CASSYRRPGQAVFGYTF	TGTGCCAGCAGCTACCGACGCCCCGGACAGGCCGTCTTTGGCTACACCTTC
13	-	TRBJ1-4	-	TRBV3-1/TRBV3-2	CASPDRFEEKLFF	TGTGCCTCCCCCGACAGGTTTGAGGAAAAACTGTTTTTT
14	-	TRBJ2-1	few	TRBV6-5	CASSSPSRLAEQFF	TGTGCCAGCAGTTCCCCTAGTCGGCTCGCTGAGCAGTTCTTC
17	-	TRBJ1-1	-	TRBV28	CASSFAIGNFMNTEAFF	TGTGCCAGCAGTTTCGCGATCGGGAATTTTATGAACACTGAAGCTTTCTTT
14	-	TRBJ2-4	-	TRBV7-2	CASSQRRGQNIQYF	TGTGCCAGCAGCCAAAGGAGGGGACAGAACATTCAGTACTTC
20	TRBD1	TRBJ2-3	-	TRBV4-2	CASSPLEQGITKTSTDTQYF	TGTGCCAGCAGCCCTCTGGAACAGGGGATAACGAAGACTAGCACAGATACGCAGTATTTT
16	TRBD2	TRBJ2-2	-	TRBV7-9	CASSLGTSGSVGELFF	TGTGCCAGCAGCTTAGGGACTAGCGGGAGCGTCGGGGAGCTGTTTTTT
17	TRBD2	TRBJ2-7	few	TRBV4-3	CASSQEGQGGSPYEQYF	TGCGCCAGCAGCCAAGAAGGGCAAGGCGGGAGCCCTTACGAGCAGTACTTC